The T cell receptor (beta chain) under discussion was sequenced for a study of T cells in Graves' hyperthyroidism and ophthalmopathy. From germline, CDR1 is SGHKS and CDR2 YYEKEE (reference sequence). The V gene lost 1 base and the J gene lost 0 bases, with 11 bases spanning the gap. The CDR3 runs 15 residues. The investigators amplified TCR beta CDR3 regions from RNA transcripts. The study used the HTBI primer set for a first-round RT-PCR of the TCR CDR3. TCRdb passed the multiplex PCR reads through MiXCR, listing each CDR3 protein once. Of over 450,000 distinct CDR3 sequences detected, over 15% appear once; the ten largest clones hold roughly 18%.

This clonotype originated in a woman between 18 and 29 years old with Graves' ophthalmopathy. V and J are TRBV5-5 and TRBJ2-7; D is ambiguous. The sample consisted of blood. The CDR3 loop is CASSLMPPSSYEQYF. As DNA, the CDR3 is TGTGCCAGCAGCTTGATGCCACCTAGCTCCTACGAGCAGTACTTC.